Listed below are T cell receptor beta chains from one sample, sequenced in a study of cytomegalovirus exposure and HLA in healthy donors. Here immunoSEQ multiplex PCR was the method, and the copy in TCRdb shows in-frame clones only, minus some. This sample has 100,000 to 150,000 clones, with about 74% found just once. Sequenced input: PBMCs. All receptors derive from a woman between 50 and 59 years old in good health and CMV-seropositive. Both conserved end residues are trimmed from each CDR3.

CDR3 protein | V gene | CDR3 length | J gene
ASSPPAGYGYT | TRBV7-9 | 11 | TRBJ1-2
ASSLWGTGGEEGEAF | TRBV7-9 | 15 | TRBJ1-1
ASSLGEANTEAF | TRBV7-6 | 12 | TRBJ1-1
ASSVQGLVTEAF | TRBV11-2 | 12 | TRBJ1-1
ASSPNGGTSGNTIY | TRBV18 | 14 | TRBJ1-3
ASSDGTANSYEQY | TRBV5-1 | 13 | TRBJ2-7
ASSLGGQGGTDTQY | TRBV5-4 | 14 | TRBJ2-3
ASSSWGQGIMNTEAF | TRBV7-2 | 15 | TRBJ1-1
ASTDKRDPTNEKLF | TRBV7-9 | 14 | TRBJ1-4
AWRSGTDLNEKLF | TRBV30 | 13 | TRBJ1-4
ASSAQGSYT | TRBV19 | 9 | TRBJ1-2
ASSPWVQGAGNTEAF | TRBV7-2 | 15 | TRBJ1-1
ASSLAGQGGRETQY | TRBV7-9 | 14 | TRBJ2-5
ASSPGQIQETQY | TRBV7-2 | 12 | TRBJ2-5
ASSMYGGARYIQY | TRBV19 | 13 | TRBJ2-4
ASSLFQGRDTEAF | TRBV7-8 | 13 | TRBJ1-1
ASSSPRGNTPLNYGYT | TRBV19 | 16 | TRBJ1-2
ASTTTGDTEAF | TRBV19 | 11 | TRBJ1-1
ASIEGPGGMVEKLF | TRBV2 | 14 | TRBJ1-4
ASSITRSGELF | TRBV19 | 11 | TRBJ2-2
ASSLKLRGANEKLF | TRBV7-2 | 14 | TRBJ1-4
ASSYSRDQANTIY | TRBV6-5 | 13 | TRBJ1-3
ASSKTGVGETQY | TRBV27 | 12 | TRBJ2-5
ASSLSGGASDTQY | TRBV5-1 | 13 | TRBJ2-3
ASSLGLSPTYEQY | TRBV5-6 | 13 | TRBJ2-7
ASSLQGLDGYT | TRBV5-4 | 11 | TRBJ1-2
ASSLAQTTSGYT | TRBV5-1 | 12 | TRBJ1-2
SVTSVTGELF | TRBV29-1 | 10 | TRBJ2-2
ASETGTMIGDTQY | TRBV5-4 | 13 | TRBJ2-3
ASSQEAGASGAQETQY | TRBV4-2 | 16 | TRBJ2-5
ASSPRAGSDQPQH | TRBV27 | 13 | TRBJ1-5
ASSEGQVRTLH | TRBV6-1 | 11 | TRBJ1-6
ASSLGPTDTQY | TRBV11-2 | 11 | TRBJ2-3
ASSPPGQGAKNEQF | TRBV18 | 14 | TRBJ2-1
AISESLDSRAEAF | TRBV10-3 | 13 | TRBJ1-1
ASSEGFSGGFSYNEQF | TRBV25-1 | 16 | TRBJ2-1
ASSVGGADTQY | TRBV9 | 11 | TRBJ2-3
ASSEPSQGGRDEQY | TRBV2 | 14 | .
ASTRQGTGMVNTEAF | TRBV7-9 | 15 | TRBJ1-1
ASSAPPGQGSEGYT | TRBV19 | 14 | TRBJ1-2
AIGQGPDSPLH | TRBV2 | 11 | TRBJ1-6
SSSSAGTRIQY | TRBV7-9 | 11 | TRBJ2-4
ATMTGVGSPLH | TRBV10-2 | 11 | TRBJ1-6
ASSENNSGNTIY | TRBV2 | 12 | TRBJ1-3
ASSARRSGIQY | TRBV5-6 | 11 | TRBJ2-4
ASSSSGTGGEKLF | TRBV7-2 | 13 | TRBJ1-4
ASSTQGGTGGKGHTEAF | TRBV7-9 | 17 | TRBJ1-1
ASNKPGQGAYEQY | TRBV6-1 | 13 | .